This T cell receptor (beta chain) was documented in a study of T-cell memory formation after mild COVID-19. TCRdb redid the calling of the 5' RACE reads with MiXCR, one entry per CDR3 protein. The sample records 200,000 to 250,000 distinct CDR3 sequences, 27% being singletons. General study results and limits: Clones shrinking between day 15 and 85 showed a balanced CD4/CD8 split, and those that grew later tilted toward CD4+.

Germline V gene data show CDR1 as SEHNR and CDR2 as FQNEAQ (reference sequence). The CDR3 sequence is 15 residues long. The V end was cut by 1 base, the J end by 0 bases, with 8 bases between. For this clonotype: No antigen is known for it.

The chain employs TRBV7-9 and TRBJ2-3; D is ambiguous. This sequence was found in an adult woman who had mild COVID-19 (a few samples of this study predate the infection). Cell type and time point are not known. The source material was PBMCs or a T cell subset sorted from them (not recorded which). Here the CDR3 reads CASSLGPASTDTQYF. The CDR3 DNA follows: TGTGCCAGCAGCTTAGGACCTGCTAGCACAGATACGCAGTATTTT.